The source of this TCR beta chain is a study of OX40 agonist ivuxolimab in advanced cancers. Across the study: Patients received the agonistic anti-OX40 (CD134) antibody ivuxolimab. Hepatocellular carcinoma, melanoma, renal cell or head and neck cancer was diagnosed in the dose-escalation patients. Treatment received earlier with anti-PD-1, anti-PD-L1 or anti-CTLA-4 agents was allowed, and 40% had some.

The protocol was immunoSEQ multiplex PCR, while the TCRdb copy is restricted to in-frame clones and leaves out a portion. The sample shows 60,000 to 75,000 clones, under 95% of them seen only once. The CDR3 contains 11 residues. V lost 4 bases to trimming and J lost 4 bases, with 7 bases between them. Germline CDR1 and CDR2: DFQATT and SNEGSKA (reference sequence). To note about this clone: Its target is unknown.

General study points: At 0.1 to 3.0 mg/kg and by week 6, clonal expansion occurred in CD4+ and CD8+ blood T cells.

Sequences were derived from CD4+ or CD8+ T cells sorted from blood, sampled in a trial of the OX40 agonist ivuxolimab. V gene TRBV20-1 combines with J gene TRBJ2-5; a weak D match, TRBD2 (6 bases). This TCR was recovered from an adult with an advanced solid tumor such as melanoma, head and neck, liver or kidney cancer. The CDR3 DNA is TGCAGTGCTAACGGGAGAGAGACCCAGTACTTC. As protein: CSANGRETQYF.